These 15 T cell receptor beta chains were all obtained from the same sample, sequenced in a study of shared clonotypes between healthy human individuals. Naivety among CD8 cells was defined by CD45RO negativity and positive CCR7 selection, thereby excluding terminally differentiated effector memory CD45RA+ cells. Clones were sequenced by immunoSEQ multiplex PCR, and TCRdb holds only the in-frame ones, with some missing. The table has roughly 890,000 clones, roughly 92% seen once; the top ten hold around 24%. Sequencing was carried out using naive CD8+ T cells sorted from blood. The receptors derive from a man aged 25-45 years in good health.

The chain couples TRBV4-3 to TRBJ2-6, with TRBD2 as a possible D gene (5 bases). Germline V gene sequence: CDR1 LGHNA, CDR2 YSLEER. The length of the CDR3 is 17 residues. V was cut by 5 bases and J by 4 bases, with 18 bases left in between. CDR3 amino acids: CASSLAVSGLGANVLTF. CDR3 in DNA: TGCGCCAGCAGCTTAGCCGTGTCTGGACTCGGGGCCAACGTCCTGACTTTC.

The V gene is TRBV13, the J gene TRBJ1-4; 8 nucleotides match TRBD1. There are 20 residues in the CDR3. V lost 0 bases, J lost 8 bases, and 20 bases stayed unmatched. CDR1 and CDR2 (germline): PRHDT, FYEKMQ (reference sequence). The CDR3 sequence: CASSLGLRRAGGEDKEKLFF. CDR3 in DNA: TGTGCCAGCAGCTTAGGCCTAAGGAGGGCAGGGGGCGAGGATAAAGAAAAACTGTTTTTT.

The chain combines TRBV6-1 with TRBJ2-7; D remains ambiguous. The CDR3 sequence is 15 residues long. Germline-derived CDR1 and CDR2 are MNHNS and SASEGT. The V end was cut by 7 bases, the J end by 2 bases, with 18 bases between. The CDR3 coding sequence is TGTGCCAGCATCGTCGGCCGTGTTGGTCCCTACGAGCAGTACTTC. Its translation: CASIVGRVGPYEQYF.

The genes are TRBV11-2 and TRBJ2-4; D is possibly TRBD1 (5 bases). Trimming left V 5 bases short and J 6 bases short, with 14 bases between. Germline CDR1 reads SGHAT; CDR2 reads FQNNGV. This CDR3 has 14 amino acids. This chain's CDR3 is CASSNSDRANIQYF. The DNA of the CDR3 is TGTGCCAGCAGCAATAGTGACAGAGCAAACATTCAGTACTTC.

The chain carries TRBV18 and TRBJ2-6; possible D gene TRBD2, 7 bases. The V end lost 3 bases, the J end lost 0 bases, and 15 bases lay between the germline ends. Germline lookup yields CDR1 KGHSH and CDR2 LQKENI. This CDR3 contains 18 residues. The CDR3: CASSPVGGRFSGANVLTF. The CDR3 nucleotides read TGTGCCAGCTCACCGGTGGGGGGGCGATTCTCTGGGGCCAACGTCCTGACTTTC.

This chain links TRBV21-1 with TRBJ2-4; TRBD2 reflects the table's D call only, with no check against the DNA. TRBV21-1 is a recognized pseudogene. The CDR3 length is 16 residues. Written as DNA, the CDR3 is TGTGCCAGCAGCAAAGCAGAGGATCTAGCCAAAAACATTCAGTACTTC. Translated: CASSKAEDLAKNIQYF.

This CDR3 is CASSTLPRAYEQYF. The CDR3 DNA reads as TGTGCCAGCAGCACACTACCCCGGGCCTACGAGCAGTACTTC. The chain combines TRBV7-9 with TRBJ2-7, with unresolved D. There are 14 residues in the CDR3. Trimming removed 5 bases from V and 2 bases from J, with 13 bases in between. CDR1 and CDR2 from the germline V gene are SEHNR and FQNEAQ (reference sequence).

CDR3 sequence (DNA): TGCAGCGCGATACTCCAAGGACGGTACAATGAGCAGTTCTTC. This codes for CSAILQGRYNEQFF. The chain has TRBV29-1 and TRBJ2-1; D unclear. The CDR3 runs 14 residues. Trimming left V 7 bases short and J 4 bases short, with 17 bases between. Germline assignment: CDR1 SQVTM and CDR2 ANQGSEA.

The rearrangement joins TRBV25-1 to TRBJ1-5; D unclear. Germline assignment: CDR1 MGHDK and CDR2 SYGVNS. The CDR3 is made up of 13 amino acids. The V end was cut by 1 base, the J end by 2 bases, with 3 bases between. CDR3 region: CASSEFGNQPQHF. The CDR3, as DNA: TGTGCCAGCAGTGAATTTGGCAATCAGCCCCAGCATTTT. Full variable domain (rest looked up from reference TRBV25-1 and TRBJ1-5): EADIYQTPRYLVIGTGKKITLECSQTMGHDKMYWYQQDPGMELHLIHYSYGVNSTEKGDLSSESTVSRIRTEHFPLTLESARPSHTSQYLCASSEFGNQPQHFGDGTRLSIL.

The chain has TRBV18 and TRBJ2-7; D may be TRBD2 (5 bases). This CDR3 is 16 amino acids long. The V gene's germline CDR1 is KGHSH and CDR2 LQKENI. V lost 4 bases and J lost 2, with 18 bases in between. The CDR3 coding sequence is TGTGCCAGCTCACTACCCTTCGGCGAGGGTGCCTACGAGCAGTACTTC. Residues: CASSLPFGEGAYEQYF.

CDR3 residues: CASSQDGTGFRPQHF. In DNA form, the CDR3 reads TGCGCCAGCAGCCAAGATGGGACAGGGTTTCGGCCCCAGCATTTT. This sequence joins TRBV4-1 and TRBJ1-5; 9 bases fit TRBD1. The V and J ends lost 0 bases and 9 bases, in that order; junction bases with no gene match: 6. Germline V gene sequence: CDR1 MGHRA, CDR2 YSYEKL. This CDR3 is 15 amino acids long.

This chain uses TRBV9 with TRBJ1-3, with D uncertain. Germline CDR1 and CDR2: SGDLS and YYNGEE. This CDR3 region has 13 residues. The germline V and J ends were trimmed by 7 bases and 7 bases, with 15 bases remaining between them. CDR3 sequence reads: CASGGRPRNTIYF. CDR3 bases: TGTGCCAGCGGAGGGCGGCCTCGCAACACCATATATTTT.

This clone occurred once. CDR3 protein: CAISESGGEINHEQYF. DNA of the CDR3: TGTGCCATCAGTGAGTCTGGCGGGGAAATCAATCACGAGCAGTACTTC. This chain connects TRBV10-3 to TRBJ2-7; D is perhaps TRBD2 (6 bases). The V gene lost 0 bases and the J gene lost 5 bases, with 17 bases spanning the gap. Germline V gene data show CDR1 as ENHRY and CDR2 as SYGVKD. The CDR3 has 16 amino acids.

V and J are TRBV2 and TRBJ2-5, with 7 bases fitting TRBD2. Germline V gene data show CDR1 as SNHLY and CDR2 as FYNNEI. With 8 bases clipped from V and 3 bases from J, the junction kept 9 bases outside the gene matches. This CDR3 is built from 14 residues. The CDR3 is CASPREGRKETQYF. The CDR3 DNA is TGTGCCAGCCCGAGGGAGGGACGGAAAGAGACCCAGTACTTC.

V is TRBV6-5 and J is TRBJ2-5; 10 nucleotides match TRBD2. The V segment lost 4 bases and the J segment 5 bases; nucleotides outside the gene matches: 7. The CDR3 extends over 15 amino acids. Germline V CDR1 and CDR2: MNHEY, SVGAGI. CDR3 DNA sequence: TGTGCCAGCAGTTCCCAGCGGGAGGGCTGGGAGACCCAGTACTTC. This codes for CASSSQREGWETQYF.